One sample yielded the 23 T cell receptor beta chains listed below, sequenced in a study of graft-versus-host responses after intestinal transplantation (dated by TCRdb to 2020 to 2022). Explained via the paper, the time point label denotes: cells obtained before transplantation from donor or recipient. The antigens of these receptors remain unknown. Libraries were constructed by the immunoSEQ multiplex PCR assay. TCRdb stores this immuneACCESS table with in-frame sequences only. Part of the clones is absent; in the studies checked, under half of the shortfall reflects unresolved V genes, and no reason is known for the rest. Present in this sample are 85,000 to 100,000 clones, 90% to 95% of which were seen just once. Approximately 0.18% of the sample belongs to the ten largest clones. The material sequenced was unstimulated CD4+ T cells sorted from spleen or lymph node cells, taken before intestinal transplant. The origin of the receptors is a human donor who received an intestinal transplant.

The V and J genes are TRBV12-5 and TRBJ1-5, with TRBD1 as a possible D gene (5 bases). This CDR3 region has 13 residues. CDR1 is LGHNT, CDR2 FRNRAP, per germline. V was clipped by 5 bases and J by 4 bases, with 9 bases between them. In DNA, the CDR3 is TGTGCTAGTGGTGCAGGGTCAAATCAGCCCCAGCATTTT. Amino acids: CASGAGSNQPQHF.

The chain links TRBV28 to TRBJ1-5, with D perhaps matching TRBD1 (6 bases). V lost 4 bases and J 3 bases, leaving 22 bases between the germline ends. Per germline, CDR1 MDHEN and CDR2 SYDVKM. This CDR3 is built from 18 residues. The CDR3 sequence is CASSSLQGRTFNNQPQHF. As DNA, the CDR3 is TGTGCCAGCAGTTCCCTCCAGGGGAGAACTTTTAACAATCAGCCCCAGCATTTT. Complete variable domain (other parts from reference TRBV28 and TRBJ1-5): DVKVTQSSRYLVKRTGEKVFLECVQDMDHENMFWYRQDPGLGLRLIYFSYDVKMKEKGDIPEGYSVSREKKERFSLILESASTNQTSMYLCASSSLQGRTFNNQPQHFGDGTRLSIL.

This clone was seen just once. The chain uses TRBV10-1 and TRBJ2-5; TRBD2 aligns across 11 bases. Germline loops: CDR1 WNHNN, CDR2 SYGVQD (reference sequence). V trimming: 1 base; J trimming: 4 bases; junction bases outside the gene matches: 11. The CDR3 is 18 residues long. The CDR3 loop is CASSEFSGRASGRETQYF. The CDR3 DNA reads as TGCGCCAGCAGTGAGTTTAGCGGGAGGGCCTCTGGGCGAGAGACCCAGTACTTC.

Here the CDR3 reads CASSHTSGLSYEQYF. DNA for the CDR3: TGTGCCAGCAGCCACACTAGCGGGTTATCCTACGAGCAGTACTTC. V and J are TRBV4-2 and TRBJ2-7; 9 bases are shared with TRBD2. The CDR3 has 15 residues. J lost 1 base, V lost 3 bases, and 4 bases had no gene match. Germline CDR1 is LGHNA and CDR2 is YNFKEQ.

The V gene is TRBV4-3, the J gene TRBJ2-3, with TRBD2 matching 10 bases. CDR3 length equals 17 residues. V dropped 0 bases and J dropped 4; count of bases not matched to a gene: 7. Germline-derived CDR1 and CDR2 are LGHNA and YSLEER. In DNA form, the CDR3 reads TGCGCCAGCAGCCAAGATCGAGCGGGGGGGTGGGCAGATACGCAGTATTTT. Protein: CASSQDRAGGWADTQYF.

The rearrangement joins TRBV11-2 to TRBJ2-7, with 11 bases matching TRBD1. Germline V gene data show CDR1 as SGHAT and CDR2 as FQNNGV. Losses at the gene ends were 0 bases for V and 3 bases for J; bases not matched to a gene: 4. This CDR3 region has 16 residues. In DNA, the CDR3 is TGTGCCAGCAGCTTAGATCTCGGGACAGGGGGCTACGAGCAGTACTTC. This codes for CASSLDLGTGGYEQYF.

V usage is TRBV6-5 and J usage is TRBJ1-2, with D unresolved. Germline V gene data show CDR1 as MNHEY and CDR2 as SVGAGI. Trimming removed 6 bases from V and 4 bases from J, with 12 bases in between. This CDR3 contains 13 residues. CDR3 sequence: CASSLDGLYGYTF. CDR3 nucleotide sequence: TGTGCCAGCAGCCTAGACGGCCTCTATGGCTACACCTTC.

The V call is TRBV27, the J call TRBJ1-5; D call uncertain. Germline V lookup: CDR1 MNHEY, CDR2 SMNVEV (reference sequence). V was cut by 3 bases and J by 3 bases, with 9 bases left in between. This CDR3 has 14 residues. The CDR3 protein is CASSFRGLNQPQHF. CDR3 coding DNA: TGTGCCAGCAGTTTCCGCGGACTCAATCAGCCCCAGCATTTT.

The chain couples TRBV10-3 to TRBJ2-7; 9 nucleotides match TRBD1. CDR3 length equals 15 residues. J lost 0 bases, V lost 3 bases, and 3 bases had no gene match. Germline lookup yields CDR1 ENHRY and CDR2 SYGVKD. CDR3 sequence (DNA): TGTGCCATCAGTGATTGGACAGGGGTCTCCTACGAGCAGTACTTC. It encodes CAISDWTGVSYEQYF.

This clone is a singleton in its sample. In nucleotides, the CDR3 is TGCACCAGCAGCCAAGTTGCGCTTTCCTACGAGCAGTACTTC. Amino acids: CTSSQVALSYEQYF. The chain links TRBV1 to TRBJ2-7; the DNA was not compared with TRBD2, the D call given in the table. TRBV1 represents a pseudogene. This CDR3 region has 14 residues.

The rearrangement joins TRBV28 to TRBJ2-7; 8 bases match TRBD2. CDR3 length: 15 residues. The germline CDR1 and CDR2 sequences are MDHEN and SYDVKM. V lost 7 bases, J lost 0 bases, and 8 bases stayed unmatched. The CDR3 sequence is CASTTLGGASYEQYF. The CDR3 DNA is TGTGCCAGCACCACTCTCGGGGGGGCCTCCTACGAGCAGTACTTC. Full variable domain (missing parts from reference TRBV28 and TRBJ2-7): DVKVTQSSRYLVKRTGEKVFLECVQDMDHENMFWYRQDPGLGLRLIYFSYDVKMKEKGDIPEGYSVSREKKERFSLILESASTNQTSMYLCASTTLGGASYEQYFGPGTRLTVT.

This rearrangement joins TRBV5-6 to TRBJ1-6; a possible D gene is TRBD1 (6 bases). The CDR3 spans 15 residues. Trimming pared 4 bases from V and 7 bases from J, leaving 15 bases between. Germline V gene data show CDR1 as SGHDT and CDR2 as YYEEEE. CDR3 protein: CASSLSQGRNSPLHF. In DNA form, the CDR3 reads TGTGCCAGCAGCCTGTCACAGGGACGGAATTCACCCCTCCACTTT.

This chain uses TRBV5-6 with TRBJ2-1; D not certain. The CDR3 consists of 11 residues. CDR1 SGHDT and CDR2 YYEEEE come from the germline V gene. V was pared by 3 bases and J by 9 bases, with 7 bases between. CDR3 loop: CASSSVSEQFF. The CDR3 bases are TGTGCCAGCAGCTCCGTTTCTGAGCAGTTCTTC.

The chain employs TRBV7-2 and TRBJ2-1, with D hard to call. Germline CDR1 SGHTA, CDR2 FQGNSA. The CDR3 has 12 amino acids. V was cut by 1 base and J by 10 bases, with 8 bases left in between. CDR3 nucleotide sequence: TGTGCCAGCAGCTTAGATTGGAGAGAGCAGTTCTTC. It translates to CASSLDWREQFF.

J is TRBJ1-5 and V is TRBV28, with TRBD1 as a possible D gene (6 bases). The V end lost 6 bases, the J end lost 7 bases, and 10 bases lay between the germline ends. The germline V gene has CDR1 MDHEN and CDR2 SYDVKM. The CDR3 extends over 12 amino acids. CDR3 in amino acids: CASRDSGQPQHF. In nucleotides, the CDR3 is TGTGCCAGCAGGGACAGTGGGCAGCCCCAGCATTTT.

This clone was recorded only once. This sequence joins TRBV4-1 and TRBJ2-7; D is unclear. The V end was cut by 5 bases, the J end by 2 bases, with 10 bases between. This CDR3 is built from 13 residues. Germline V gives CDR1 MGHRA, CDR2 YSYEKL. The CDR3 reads CASSNGRAYEQYF. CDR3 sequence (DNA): TGCGCCAGCAGCAACGGTAGAGCCTACGAGCAGTACTTC.

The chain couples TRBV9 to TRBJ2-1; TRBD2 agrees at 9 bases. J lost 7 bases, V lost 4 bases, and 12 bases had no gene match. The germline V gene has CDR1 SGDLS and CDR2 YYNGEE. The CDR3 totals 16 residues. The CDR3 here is CASSNTGTSLWNEQFF. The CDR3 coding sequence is TGTGCCAGCAGCAATACCGGGACTAGCTTATGGAATGAGCAGTTCTTC.

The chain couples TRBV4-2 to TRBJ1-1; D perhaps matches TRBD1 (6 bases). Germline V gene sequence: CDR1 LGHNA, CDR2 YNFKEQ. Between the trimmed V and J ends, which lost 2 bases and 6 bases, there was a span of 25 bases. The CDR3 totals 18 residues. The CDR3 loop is CASSQTGYQARPGAEAFF. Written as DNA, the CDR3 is TGTGCCAGCAGCCAAACAGGGTACCAGGCTCGGCCAGGCGCTGAAGCTTTCTTT.

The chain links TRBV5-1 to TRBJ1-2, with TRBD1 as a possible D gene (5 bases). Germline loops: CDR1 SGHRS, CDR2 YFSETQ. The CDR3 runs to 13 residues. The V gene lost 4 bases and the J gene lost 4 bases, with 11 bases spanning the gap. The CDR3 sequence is CASSQGEPYGYTF. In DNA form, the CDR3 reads TGCGCCAGCAGCCAGGGCGAACCCTATGGCTACACCTTC.

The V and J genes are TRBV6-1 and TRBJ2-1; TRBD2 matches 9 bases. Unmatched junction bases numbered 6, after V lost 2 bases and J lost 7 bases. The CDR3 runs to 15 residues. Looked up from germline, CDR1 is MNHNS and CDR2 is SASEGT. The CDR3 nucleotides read TGTGCCAGCAGTGAAAGCGGGAGGCTCGTTAATGAGCAGTTCTTC. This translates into CASSESGRLVNEQFF.

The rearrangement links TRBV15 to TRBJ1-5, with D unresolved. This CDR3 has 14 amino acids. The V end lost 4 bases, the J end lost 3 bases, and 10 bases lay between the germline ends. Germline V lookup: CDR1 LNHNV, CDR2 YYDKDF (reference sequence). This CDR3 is CATSILGNNQPQHF. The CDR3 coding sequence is TGTGCCACCAGCATACTAGGAAACAATCAGCCCCAGCATTTT.

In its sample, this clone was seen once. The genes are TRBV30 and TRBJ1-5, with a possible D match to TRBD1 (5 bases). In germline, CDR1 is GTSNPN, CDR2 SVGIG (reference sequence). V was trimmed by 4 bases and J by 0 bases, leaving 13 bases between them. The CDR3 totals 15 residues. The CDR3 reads CAWTRDFNSNQPQHF. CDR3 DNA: TGTGCCTGGACTCGGGACTTCAATAGCAATCAGCCCCAGCATTTT.

This CDR3 reads CASSTDTAQETQYF. The CDR3 DNA reads TGTGCCAGCAGCACCGACACCGCACAAGAGACCCAGTACTTC. The V call is TRBV7-2, the J call TRBJ2-5, with D hard to call. CDR3 length: 14 amino acids. V was clipped by 5 bases and J by 2 bases, with 12 bases between them. CDR1 is SGHTA, CDR2 FQGNSA, per germline.